The 10 T cell receptor beta chains reported below all come from one sample, sequenced in a study of T cell changes during pregnancy in multiple sclerosis. Assay used: immunoSEQ multiplex PCR; TCRdb lists only in-frame clones, some missing. Of some 38,000 clones listed, around 89% are singletons. The source material was CD8+ T cells from peripheral blood mononuclear cells, sampled in the third trimester of pregnancy. Every receptor here comes from a female donor with multiple sclerosis, enrolled in a pregnancy study.

The chain has TRBV19 and TRBJ1-2, with D possibly matching TRBD1 (5 bases). V was trimmed by 5 bases and J by 0 bases, leaving 19 bases between them. The CDR3 length is 17 residues. In germline, CDR1 is LNHDA, CDR2 SQIVND (reference sequence). DNA of the CDR3: TGTGCCAGTAGTCCCCCTGCAGGGAGGATCCCTAACTATGGCTACACCTTC. It yields the protein CASSPPAGRIPNYGYTF.

The rearrangement uses TRBV7-6 and TRBJ1-2; 8 positions agree with TRBD1. The CDR3 spans 15 residues. The germline CDR1 and CDR2 sequences are SGHVS and FNYEAQ. The J segment lost 5 bases and the V segment lost 5 bases, leaving 10 bases of the junction unmatched. The CDR3 loop reads CASSLTTQGVYGYTF. CDR3 DNA: TGTGCCAGCAGCCTAACCACACAGGGGGTTTATGGCTACACCTTC. The full variable domain, rest sourced from reference TRBV7-6 and TRBJ1-2, is GAGVSQSPRYKVTKRGQDVALRCDPISGHVSLYWYRQALGQGPEFLTYFNYEAQQDKSGLPNDRFSAERPEGSISTLTIQRTEQRDSAMYRCASSLTTQGVYGYTFGSGTRLTVV.

This clone has only a few counts. This sequence joins TRBV6-1 and TRBJ2-7, with TRBD2 matching over 13 bases. The CDR3 has 15 residues. Unmatched junction bases numbered 3, after V lost 6 bases and J lost 1 base. The V gene's germline CDR1 is MNHNS and CDR2 SASEGT. The CDR3 loop is CASSQGLAGSYEQYF. In nucleotides, the CDR3 is TGTGCCAGCAGCCAGGGACTAGCGGGGTCCTACGAGCAGTACTTC.

V is TRBV4-1 and J is TRBJ2-3, with 9 bases that match TRBD2. CDR1 is MGHRA, CDR2 YSYEKL, per germline. V shed 3 bases and J 4 bases; nucleotides not matched to a gene: 5. This CDR3 is built from 15 residues. Here the CDR3 reads CASSHLAGLADTQYF. The CDR3 bases are TGCGCCAGCAGCCATCTAGCGGGGCTCGCAGATACGCAGTATTTT.

The V gene is TRBV30, the J gene TRBJ2-1; possibly TRBD2 for D (7 bases). The CDR3 contains 13 residues. The germline V gene encodes CDR1 GTSNPN and CDR2 SVGIG (reference sequence). V lost 8 bases to trimming and J lost 3 bases, with 14 bases between them. The CDR3 region is CAGGGLGYNEQFF. The CDR3 coding sequence is TGTGCCGGGGGGGGCCTAGGCTACAATGAGCAGTTCTTC.

The chain has TRBV9 and TRBJ1-5; D is ambiguous. The CDR3 covers 14 residues. V was clipped by 4 bases and J by 2 bases, with 10 bases between them. Germline CDR1 and CDR2: SGDLS and YYNGEE. The CDR3 loop is CASSSLAGNQPQHF. The CDR3 DNA reads TGTGCCAGCAGCTCCCTCGCGGGCAATCAGCCCCAGCATTTT.

This clone was picked up one time. V usage is TRBV6-4 and J usage is TRBJ2-1, with 7 bases fitting TRBD2. Germline V CDR1 and CDR2: MRHNA, SNTAGT. The trim removed 4 bases at V and 5 bases at J, leaving 5 bases unmatched. The CDR3 spans 14 residues. The CDR3 DNA reads as TGTGCCAGCAGTGCGGCGGGGGAGAACAATGAGCAGTTCTTC. This gives the protein CASSAAGENNEQFF.

The V gene is TRBV28, the J gene TRBJ2-5, with 12 bases that match TRBD2. The CDR3 runs to 15 residues. With V trimmed by 3 bases and J by 2 bases, 1 base remained unmatched. Germline V CDR1 and CDR2: MDHEN, SYDVKM. As DNA, the CDR3 is TGTGCCAGCAGTTTTGGACTAGCGGGGCAAGAGACCCAGTACTTC. This translates into CASSFGLAGQETQYF. Complete variable domain (other parts from reference TRBV28 and TRBJ2-5): DVKVTQSSRYLVKRTGEKVFLECVQDMDHENMFWYRQDPGLGLRLIYFSYDVKMKEKGDIPEGYSVSREKKERFSLILESASTNQTSMYLCASSFGLAGQETQYFGPGTRLLVL.

The chain links TRBV6-4 to TRBJ2-2; the match to TRBD2 covers 9 bases. The germline gives CDR1 MRHNA, CDR2 SNTAGT. The J segment lost 3 bases and the V segment lost 3 bases, leaving 2 bases of the junction unmatched. The CDR3 extends over 15 amino acids. The CDR3 DNA is TGTGCCAGCAGTGAGGTAGCGGGGGACACCGGGGAGCTGTTTTTT. Amino acid sequence: CASSEVAGDTGELFF.

The V and J genes are TRBV11-2 and TRBJ1-2, with D hard to call. The germline CDR1 and CDR2 sequences are SGHAT and FQNNGV. The CDR3 loop spans 18 amino acids. V shed 5 bases and J shed 2 bases, with 24 bases lying between them. Here the CDR3 reads CASSRWPSLQTANYGYTF. The DNA for the CDR3 is TGTGCCAGCAGCCGGTGGCCCAGCCTACAGACCGCGAACTATGGCTACACCTTC.